A single TCR beta chain is shown here with its context. Its antigen is currently unknown. Included in the TCR beta cDNA libraries were unique molecular identifiers. The source material, roughly 0.85 to 10 million T cells, gave rise to 400,000 to 550,000 cDNA molecules. TCRdb analysed the PCR reads with MiXCR anew, one entry per CDR3 protein. The table records some 450,000 distinct CDR3 sequences, less than 45% of them present only once. The data stem from a study of post-analysis software for immune sequencing data. Whole-study findings and limits: Normalized Chao1 diversity was significantly lower in multiple sclerosis patients than in controls. Patients showed TRBV5-6, TRBV5-1 and TRBV20-1 among several TRBV segments more frequent than in controls. Batch-mates among the samples co-clustered strongly by F measure.

The CDR3 length is 16 residues. The V segment lost 4 bases and the J segment 1 base; nucleotides outside the gene matches: 4. Germline V gene data show CDR1 as SGHKS and CDR2 as YYEKEE (reference sequence). The chain has TRBV5-5 and TRBJ2-1; the match to TRBD2 covers 11 bases. The sequenced material came from blood. The TCR was taken from a girl aged 10-17 years with multiple sclerosis. DNA of the CDR3: TGTGCCAGCAGCATGTCTAGCGGGAGGTCCTACAATGAGCAGTTCTTC. Protein sequence: CASSMSSGRSYNEQFF.